This TCR beta chain was identified during a study of cytomegalovirus exposure and HLA in healthy donors. After removal of 5 bases from V and 4 bases from J, the junction contained 9 bases not matched to a gene. Germline CDR1 reads SEHNR; CDR2 reads FQNEAQ (reference sequence). This CDR3 comprises 16 residues. About this clone itself: Its antigen is unknown.

This PCR relied on a set of 60 Vbeta primers and 13 Jbeta primers. Sequenced by immunoSEQ multiplex PCR; TCRdb stores in-frame clones only, minus some. The profile shows over 100,000 clones, around 80% of them singletons. Study conclusions and caveats: The authors reported that TCR beta sequences could predict HLA-A and HLA-B alleles. These predictions were accurate for most subjects in the first cohort.

The sequenced sample consisted of PBMCs. This TCR derives from a man aged 25 to 40 in good health and CMV-seropositive. The chain couples TRBV7-9 to TRBJ1-4; 8 bases match TRBD1. The CDR3 nucleotides are TGTGCCAGCAGCCGAAGAAGGACAGGGAGTAATGAAAAACTGTTTTTT. Residues: CASSRRRTGSNEKLFF.